What follows are 13 T cell receptor beta chains derived from one specimen sequenced in a study of OX40 agonist ivuxolimab in advanced cancers. Some clones are missing from TCRdb's copy, which holds only in-frame ones; the method was immunoSEQ multiplex PCR. The table lists about 49,000 clones, 70% to 90% of them singletons. The input for sequencing was CD4+ or CD8+ T cells sorted from blood, taken in a trial of the OX40 agonist ivuxolimab. The receptors shown here come from an adult with an advanced solid tumor such as melanoma, head and neck, liver or kidney cancer.

The chain joins TRBV11-3 to TRBJ2-2, with D perhaps assigned TRBD1 or TRBD2 (5 bases each). Germline V gene lookup returns CDR1 SGHNT and CDR2 YENEEA. The CDR3 contains 13 residues. Trimming cost V 1 base and J 8 bases, with 8 bases left between them. This CDR3 is CASSLGGSGELFF. The CDR3, as DNA: TGTGCCAGCAGCTTAGGGGGGAGTGGGGAGCTGTTTTTT.

J is TRBJ2-1 and V is TRBV5-1; a weak D match, TRBD2 (6 bases). V lost 4 bases and J lost 7, with 24 bases in between. Germline-derived CDR1 and CDR2 are SGHRS and YFSETQ. The CDR3 has 17 amino acids. CDR3 sequence: CASSTSPGTPAWNEQFF. CDR3 DNA: TGCGCCAGCAGCACGTCACCCGGGACTCCCGCTTGGAATGAGCAGTTCTTC.

The V call is TRBV15, the J call TRBJ2-7; a possible D gene is TRBD2 (5 bases). Germline CDR1 is LNHNV and CDR2 is YYDKDF (reference sequence). The ends were cut back, 1 base at V and 1 base at J, with 8 bases in the middle. The CDR3 totals 14 residues. Written as DNA, the CDR3 is TGTGCCACCAGCAGAGGCCGGGGTTCCTACGAGCAGTACTTC. Encoded protein: CATSRGRGSYEQYF.

The rearrangement uses TRBV7-9 and TRBJ2-6; 8 bases are a match to TRBD1. Germline-derived CDR1 and CDR2 are SEHNR and FQNEAQ (reference sequence). Germline trimming cut 5 bases from V and 4 bases from J; bases unmatched to any gene: 10. The CDR3 has 17 amino acids. CDR3 bases: TGTGCCAGCAGCCCCGCGGACAGGGCATTCGGGGCCAACGTCCTGACTTTC. Protein product: CASSPADRAFGANVLTF.

The rearrangement links TRBV27 to TRBJ2-5, with D perhaps TRBD2 (6 bases). V was clipped by 5 bases and J by 5 bases, with 18 bases between them. This CDR3 has 15 amino acids. Per germline, CDR1 MNHEY and CDR2 SMNVEV (reference sequence). CDR3 amino acids: CASSRRLGGPETQYF. For the CDR3, the DNA is TGTGCCAGCAGTCGACGCCTAGGAGGGCCCGAGACCCAGTACTTC.

V usage is TRBV11-2 and J usage is TRBJ1-4; no reliable D call. In germline, CDR1 is SGHAT, CDR2 FQNNGV. V was cut by 5 bases and J by 8 bases, with 18 bases left in between. There are 15 residues in the CDR3. The CDR3 nucleotides are TGTGCCAGCAGCAGAAACCCGAACCCTTCCGAAAAACTGTTTTTT. Its protein product is CASSRNPNPSEKLFF.

The rearrangement uses TRBV7-9 and TRBJ1-1, with 8 bases lining up with TRBD1. The germline V gene encodes CDR1 SEHNR and CDR2 FQNEAQ (reference sequence). The length of the CDR3 is 15 residues. V lost 5 bases and J lost 4; bases outside the gene matches: 9. The DNA of the CDR3 is TGTGCCAGCAGCGCATTAGGACAGGGCGGCACTGAAGCTTTCTTT. Translating it yields CASSALGQGGTEAFF.

V gene TRBV6-5 combines with J gene TRBJ1-2, with D uncertain. CDR1 and CDR2 from the germline V gene are MNHEY and SVGAGI. The V end was cut by 2 bases, the J end by 2 bases, with 9 bases between. The CDR3 sequence is 14 residues long. CDR3 in DNA: TGTGCCAGCAGTTACGAAGGGCGGAACTATGGCTACACCTTC. Translation: CASSYEGRNYGYTF.

The chain uses TRBV5-4 and TRBJ1-2, with D possibly TRBD1 on 5 matching bases. The CDR3 loop spans 15 amino acids. The V and J ends lost 1 base and 0 bases respectively, with 10 bases between them. The germline CDR1 and CDR2 sequences are SGHNT and YYREEE (reference sequence). CDR3 bases: TGTGCCAGCAGCTTGCTAGGGGAATCTAACTATGGCTACACCTTC. Residues: CASSLLGESNYGYTF. The variable domain in full, with the rest retrieved from reference TRBV5-4 and TRBJ1-2, is ETGVTQSPTHLIKTRGQQVTLRCSSQSGHNTVSWYQQALGQGPQFIFQYYREEENGRGNFPPRFSGLQFPNYSSELNVNALELDDSALYLCASSLLGESNYGYTFGSGTRLTVV.

CDR3 in amino acids: CASSPDYTGELFF. In DNA, the CDR3 is TGTGCCAGCAGCCCCGACTACACCGGGGAGCTGTTTTTT. V usage is TRBV7-3 and J usage is TRBJ2-2, with D uncertain. CDR3 length equals 13 residues. The germline V gene encodes CDR1 SGHTA and CDR2 FQGTGA. Trimming pared 5 bases from V and 3 bases from J, leaving 7 bases between.

The CDR3 coding sequence is TGCAGTGCTAGTAAAGGCAAAGAAGCTTTCTTT. It yields the protein CSASKGKEAFF. The V gene is TRBV20-1, the J gene TRBJ1-1; D uncertain. This CDR3 has 11 residues. CDR1 and CDR2 (germline): DFQATT, SNEGSKA (reference sequence). Between the trimmed V and J ends, which lost 3 bases and 8 bases, there was a span of 10 bases.

V and J are TRBV11-2 and TRBJ1-2, with D tentatively TRBD1 (5 bases). CDR3 length: 12 residues. V lost 2 bases and J 7 bases, leaving 8 bases between the germline ends. Per germline, CDR1 SGHAT and CDR2 FQNNGV. The CDR3 DNA reads as TGTGCCAGCAGCTTAAGCAGGGCTGGCTACACCTTC. Translating gives CASSLSRAGYTF.

CDR3 loop: CASSRSRVTNEQFF. In DNA form, the CDR3 reads TGTGCCAGCAGCCGATCTAGGGTAACCAATGAGCAGTTCTTC. The V gene is TRBV14, the J gene TRBJ2-1, with D unclear. Trimming left V 4 bases short and J 6 bases short, with 13 bases between. Germline V gene sequence: CDR1 SGHDN, CDR2 FVKESK. The CDR3 runs 14 residues.